These 4 T cell receptor beta chains came from one sample sequenced in a study of cytomegalovirus exposure and HLA in healthy donors. Vbeta (60) and Jbeta (13) primers were used in the PCR. Clones were sequenced by immunoSEQ multiplex PCR, and TCRdb holds only the in-frame ones, with some missing. This table has over 35,000 clones, approximately 75% appearing once. Sample: PBMCs. Receptors were obtained from a man aged 35 to 55 in good health and CMV-seronegative.

The chain employs TRBV10-2 and TRBJ1-1, with TRBD1 matching over 9 bases. Per the germline V gene, CDR1 is WSHSY and CDR2 is SAAADI. The CDR3 spans 15 residues. Germline trimming cut 4 bases from V and 0 bases from J; bases unmatched to any gene: 3. Here the CDR3 DNA reads TGCGCCAGCAGTGGGGACAGGGTGATGAACACTGAAGCTTTCTTT. The encoded protein is CASSGDRVMNTEAFF.

This chain uses TRBV6-1 with TRBJ1-4; D gene uncertain. The CDR3 has 15 amino acids. Trimming took 3 bases from V and 0 from J, leaving 8 bases between them. From germline, CDR1 is MNHNS and CDR2 SASEGT. The CDR3 coding sequence is TGTGCCAGCAGTGACTCAGCGACAACTAATGAAAAACTGTTTTTT. It is translated as CASSDSATTNEKLFF.

This rearrangement joins TRBV4-1 to TRBJ1-5; D uncertain. This CDR3 has 15 residues. Germline V gives CDR1 MGHRA, CDR2 YSYEKL. V was pared by 1 base and J by 3 bases, with 10 bases between. The CDR3 DNA follows: TGCGCCAGCAGCCAAGCTCCGGGGATCAATCAGCCCCAGCATTTT. Translation: CASSQAPGINQPQHF.

The chain recombines TRBV7-6 with TRBJ1-1; D may be TRBD1 (5 bases). Per germline, CDR1 SGHVS and CDR2 FNYEAQ. Trimming pared 3 bases from V and 1 base from J, leaving 9 bases between. The CDR3 spans 14 residues. The CDR3 nucleotides are TGTGCCAGCAGCTTGGGGGGAAGGAACACTGAAGCTTTCTTT. Its protein is CASSLGGRNTEAFF.